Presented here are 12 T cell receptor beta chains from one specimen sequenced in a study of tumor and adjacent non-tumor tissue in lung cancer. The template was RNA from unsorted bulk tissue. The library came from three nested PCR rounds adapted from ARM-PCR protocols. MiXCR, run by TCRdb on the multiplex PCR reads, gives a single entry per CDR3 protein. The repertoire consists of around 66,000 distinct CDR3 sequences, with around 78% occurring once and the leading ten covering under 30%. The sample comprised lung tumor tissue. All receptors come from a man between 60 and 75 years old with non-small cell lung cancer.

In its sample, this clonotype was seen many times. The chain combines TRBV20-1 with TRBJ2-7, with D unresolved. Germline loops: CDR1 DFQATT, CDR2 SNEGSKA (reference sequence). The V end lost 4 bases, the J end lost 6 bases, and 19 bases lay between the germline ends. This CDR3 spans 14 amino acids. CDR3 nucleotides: TGCAGTGCTAATGGGGTAACGCTGCCTGGCGAGCAGTACTTC. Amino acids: CSANGVTLPGEQYF.

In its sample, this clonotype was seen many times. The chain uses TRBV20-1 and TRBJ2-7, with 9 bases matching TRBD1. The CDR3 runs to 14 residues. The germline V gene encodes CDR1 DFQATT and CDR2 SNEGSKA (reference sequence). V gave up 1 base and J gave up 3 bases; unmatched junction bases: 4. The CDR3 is CSARAGTGNYEQYF. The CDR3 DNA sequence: TGCAGTGCTAGAGCCGGGACAGGGAACTACGAGCAGTACTTC.

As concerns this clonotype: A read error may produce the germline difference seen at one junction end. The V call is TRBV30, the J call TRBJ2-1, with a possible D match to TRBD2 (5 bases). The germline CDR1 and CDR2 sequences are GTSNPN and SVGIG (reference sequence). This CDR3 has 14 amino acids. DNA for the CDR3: TGTGCCTGGACGTCGGGGAGATCCTTCAATGAGCAGTTTTTC. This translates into CAWTSGRSFNEQFF.

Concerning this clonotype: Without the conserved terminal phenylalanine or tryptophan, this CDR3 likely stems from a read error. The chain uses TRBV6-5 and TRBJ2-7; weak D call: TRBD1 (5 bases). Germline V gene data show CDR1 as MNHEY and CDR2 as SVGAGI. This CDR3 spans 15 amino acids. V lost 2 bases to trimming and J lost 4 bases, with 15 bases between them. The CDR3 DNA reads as TGTGCCAGCAGTTACGGGGCTAGACATGTTTACGAGCAGTACTTA. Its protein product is CASSYGARHVYEQYL.

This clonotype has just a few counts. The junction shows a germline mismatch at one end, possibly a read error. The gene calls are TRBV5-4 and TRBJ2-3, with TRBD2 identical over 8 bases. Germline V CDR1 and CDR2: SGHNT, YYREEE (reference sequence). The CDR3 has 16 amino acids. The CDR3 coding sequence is TGTGCTAGCAGCCCTATCGAGCGGGAGCCTGGAGTTACGCAGTATTTT. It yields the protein CASSPIEREPGVTQYF.

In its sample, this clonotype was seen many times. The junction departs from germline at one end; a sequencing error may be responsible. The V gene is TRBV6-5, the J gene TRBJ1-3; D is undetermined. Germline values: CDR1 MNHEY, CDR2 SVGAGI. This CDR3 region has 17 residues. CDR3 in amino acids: CASTETYPRSSGNTIYF. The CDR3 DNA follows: TGTGCCAGCACCGAAACCTACCCGCGGTCCTCTGGAAACACAATATATTTT.

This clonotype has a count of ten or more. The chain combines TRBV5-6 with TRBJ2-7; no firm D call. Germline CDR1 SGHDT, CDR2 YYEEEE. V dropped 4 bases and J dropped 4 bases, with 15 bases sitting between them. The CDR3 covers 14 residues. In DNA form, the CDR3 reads TGTGCCAGCAGCCCTTCTTGGGTGGTTTACGAGCAGTACTTC. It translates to CASSPSWVVYEQYF.

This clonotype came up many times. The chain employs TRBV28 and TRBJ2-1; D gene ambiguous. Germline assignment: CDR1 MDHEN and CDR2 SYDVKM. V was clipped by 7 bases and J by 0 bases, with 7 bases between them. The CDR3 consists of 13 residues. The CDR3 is CASNQRSYNEQFF. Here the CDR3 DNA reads TGTGCCAGCAACCAACGCTCCTACAATGAGCAGTTCTTC. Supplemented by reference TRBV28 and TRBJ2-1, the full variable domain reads DVKVTQSSRYLVKRTGEKVFLECVQDMDHENMFWYRQDPGLGLRLIYFSYDVKMKEKGDIPEGYSVSREKKERFSLILESASTNQTSMYLCASNQRSYNEQFFGPGTRLTVL.

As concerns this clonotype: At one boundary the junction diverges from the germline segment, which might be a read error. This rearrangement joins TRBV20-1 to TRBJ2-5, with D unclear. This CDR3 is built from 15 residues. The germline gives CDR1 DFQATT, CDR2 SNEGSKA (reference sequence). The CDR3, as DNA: TGCAGTGCTAGATCCGGCGCAAGGCACCAAGAGATCCAGTACTTC. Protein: CSARSGARHQEIQYF.

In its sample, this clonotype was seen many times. The CDR3 reads CASSLAGTGREKLFF. The CDR3 nucleotides are TGCGCCAGCAGCTTGGCGGGGACAGGGCGTGAAAAACTGTTTTTT. This chain joins TRBV5-1 and TRBJ1-4, with TRBD1 identical over 9 bases. There are 15 residues in the CDR3. The V and J ends lost 0 bases and 7 bases, in that order; junction bases with no gene match: 4. In germline, CDR1 is SGHRS, CDR2 YFSETQ.

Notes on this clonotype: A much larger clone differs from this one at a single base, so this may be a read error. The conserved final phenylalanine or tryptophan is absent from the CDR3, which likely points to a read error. The CDR3 region is CASSPPSGRAGGELFY. The CDR3, as DNA: TGTGCCAGCAGCCCGCCTAGCGGGAGGGCCGGCGGGGAGCTGTTTTAT. The chain couples TRBV7-9 to TRBJ2-2; 12 bases map to TRBD2. The germline gives CDR1 SEHNR, CDR2 FQNEAQ (reference sequence). The CDR3 loop spans 16 amino acids. The V gene end was trimmed by 5 bases and the J gene end by 7 bases; junction bases not matched to a gene: 8.

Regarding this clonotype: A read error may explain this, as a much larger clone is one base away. CDR3 nucleotides: TGTGCCAGCTCCCCGTATGGGGACCAAGAGACCCCGTACTTC. It codes for CASSPYGDQETPYF. The chain joins TRBV12-3 or TRBV12-4 to TRBJ2-5; D may match TRBD1 or TRBD2 (5 bases each). The CDR3 extends over 14 amino acids.